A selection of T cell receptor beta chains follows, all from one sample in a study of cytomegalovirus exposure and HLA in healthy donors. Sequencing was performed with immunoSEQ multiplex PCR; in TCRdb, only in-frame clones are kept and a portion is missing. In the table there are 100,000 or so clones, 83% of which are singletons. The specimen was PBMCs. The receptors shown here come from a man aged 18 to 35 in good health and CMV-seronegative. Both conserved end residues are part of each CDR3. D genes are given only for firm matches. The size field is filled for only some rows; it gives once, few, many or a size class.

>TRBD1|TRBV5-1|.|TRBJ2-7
CASSIGTGGGEQYF
TGCGCCAGCAGCATAGGGACAGGGGGGGGCGAGCAGTACTTC
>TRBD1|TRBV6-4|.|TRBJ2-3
CASSPGQGMGTQYF
TGTGCCAGCAGTCCGGGACAGGGGATGGGTACGCAGTATTTT
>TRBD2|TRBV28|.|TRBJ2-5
CASSLCSSGLAVYHQETQYF
TGTGCCAGCAGCCTTTGCTCCTCGGGACTAGCGGTATACCACCAAGAGACCCAGTACTTC
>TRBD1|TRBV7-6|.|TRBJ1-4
CASSDQTGELFF
TGTGCCAGCAGCGACCAGACAGGGGAACTGTTTTTT
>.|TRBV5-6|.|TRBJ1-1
CASSLRQVEAFF
TGTGCCAGCAGCTTGAGACAGGTGGAAGCTTTCTTT
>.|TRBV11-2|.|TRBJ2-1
CASSRGAVEQFF
TGTGCCAGCTCCAGGGGGGCAGTTGAGCAGTTCTTC
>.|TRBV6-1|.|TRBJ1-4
CASAWRQSNEKLFF
TGTGCCAGCGCTTGGCGACAGTCTAATGAAAAACTGTTTTTT
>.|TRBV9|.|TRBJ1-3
CASSPAALSAGNTIYF
TGTGCCAGCAGCCCCGCAGCGCTCAGCGCTGGAAACACCATATATTTT
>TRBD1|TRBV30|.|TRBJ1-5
CAWSSGQGNQPQHF
TGTGCCTGGAGTTCGGGACAGGGTAATCAGCCCCAGCATTTT
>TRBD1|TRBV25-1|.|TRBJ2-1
CASSADRDSNNEQFF
TGTGCCAGCAGTGCGGATCGGGACAGTAACAATGAGCAGTTCTTC
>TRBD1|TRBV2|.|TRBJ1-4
CASTGGGSNEKLFF
TGTGCCAGTACAGGGGGCGGGTCTAATGAAAAACTGTTTTTT
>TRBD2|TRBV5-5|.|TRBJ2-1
CASELGGSSNNEQFF
TGTGCCAGCGAGCTGGGCGGGAGTTCTAACAATGAGCAGTTCTTC
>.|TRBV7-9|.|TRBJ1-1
CSSSPTGSFGNTEAFF
TGTTCCAGCAGTCCCACAGGGAGTTTTGGTAACACTGAAGCTTTCTTT
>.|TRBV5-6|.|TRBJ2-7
CASSLTPREQHF
TGTGCCAGCAGCTTGACCCCCCGGGAGCAGCACTTC
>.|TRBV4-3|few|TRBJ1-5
CASSLGVQGVAQPQHF
TGCGCCAGCAGCCTAGGGGTACAGGGAGTGGCCCAGCCCCAGCATTTT
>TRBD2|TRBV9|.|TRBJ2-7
CASSVGASGIYEQYF
TGTGCCAGCAGCGTAGGGGCTAGCGGGATTTACGAGCAGTACTTC
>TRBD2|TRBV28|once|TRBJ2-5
CASSSGTWTRGMETQYF
TGTGCCAGCAGTTCAGGCACGTGGACTAGGGGCATGGAGACCCAGTACTTC
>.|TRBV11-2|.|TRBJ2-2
CASSEGQTGELFF
TGTGCCAGCAGCGAAGGACAGACCGGGGAGCTGTTTTTT
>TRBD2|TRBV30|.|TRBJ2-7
CAWTTGLAGGLPYEQYF
TGTGCCTGGACTACGGGACTAGCGGGAGGCCTTCCCTACGAGCAGTACTTC
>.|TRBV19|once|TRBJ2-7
CASSMSSASYEQYF
TGTGCCAGTAGTATGTCTAGCGCCTCCTACGAGCAGTACTTC
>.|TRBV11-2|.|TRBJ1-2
CASSREAQPFYGYTF
TGTGCCAGCAGCCGAGAGGCGCAGCCCTTCTATGGCTACACCTTC
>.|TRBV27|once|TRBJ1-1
CASTLGQGYTEAFF
TGTGCCAGCACTCTGGGTCAGGGGTACACTGAAGCTTTCTTT
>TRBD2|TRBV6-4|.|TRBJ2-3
CASSDLPSGMTDTQYF
TGTGCCAGCAGTGACCTGCCTAGCGGGATGACAGATACGCAGTATTTT
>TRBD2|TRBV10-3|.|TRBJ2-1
CAITQTGGPHNEQFF
TGTGCCATCACCCAAACGGGAGGGCCTCACAATGAGCAGTTCTTC
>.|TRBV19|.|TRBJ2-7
CASSMGHHYEQYF
TGTGCCAGTAGTATGGGACACCACTACGAGCAGTACTTC
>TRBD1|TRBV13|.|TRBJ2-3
CASSFRDRGTDTQYF
TGTGCCAGCAGCTTCCGGGACAGGGGAACAGATACGCAGTATTTT
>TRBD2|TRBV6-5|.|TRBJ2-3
CASSPAGADTQYF
TGTGCCAGCAGCCCAGCGGGAGCAGATACGCAGTATTTT